The next 30 T cell receptor beta chains were all read from a single sample in a study of blood T cell repertoires in COVID-19. The data were produced by immunoSEQ multiplex PCR, yet TCRdb's version contains in-frame clones alone and is incomplete. The sample shows tens of thousands of clones, about 90% of them seen only once. Source material: peripheral blood. These TCRs come from a human donor in a cohort sampled during active COVID-19.

This clone was detected only once. This chain connects TRBV6-5 to TRBJ1-2, with D possibly TRBD1 on 5 matching bases. The germline CDR1 and CDR2 sequences are MNHEY and SVGAGI. Deletions cut 11 bases from V and 6 bases from J, with 19 bases between. The CDR3 runs to 13 residues. The CDR3 reads CAGHNGRWDGYTF. The CDR3 DNA is TGTGCCGGACATAACGGTCGGTGGGATGGCTACACCTTC.

The J gene is TRBJ1-2, the V gene TRBV27, with D possibly TRBD1 on 6 matching bases. Germline CDR1 reads MNHEY; CDR2 reads SMNVEV (reference sequence). CDR3 size: 14 residues. Trimming removed 10 bases at V and 3 bases at J, with 18 bases between. CDR3 bases: TGTGCCACCTCTTCCGAAGGGGGTTACTATGGCTACACCTTC. It yields the protein CATSSEGGYYGYTF.

This rearrangement joins TRBV27 to TRBJ1-5; TRBD1 matches 10 bases. With V trimmed by 5 bases and J by 4 bases, 5 bases remained unmatched. The CDR3 sequence is 15 residues long. From germline, CDR1 is MNHEY and CDR2 SMNVEV (reference sequence). CDR3: CASSPRDRGNQPQHF. The DNA for the CDR3 is TGTGCCAGCAGTCCCCGGGACAGGGGTAATCAGCCCCAGCATTTT.

The CDR3 sequence is CASSLDGDRGRGGYTF. In DNA, the CDR3 is TGTGCCAGCAGCTTAGATGGGGACAGGGGGCGAGGAGGCTACACCTTC. This chain links TRBV7-9 with TRBJ1-2; TRBD1 matches at 12 bases. The ends lost 1 base at V and 8 bases at J; junction bases unmatched: 8. CDR1 SEHNR and CDR2 FQNEAQ come from the germline V gene (reference sequence). This CDR3 comprises 16 residues.

Only one count was recorded for this clone. Other DNA sequences from this sample encode an identical CDR3 as well. The chain employs TRBV10-3 and TRBJ2-7; 9 bases are shared with TRBD2. The CDR3 loop spans 15 amino acids. V lost 0 bases to trimming and J lost 0 bases; unmatched junction nucleotides: 0. CDR1 ENHRY and CDR2 SYGVKD come from the germline V gene. CDR3 DNA: TGTGCCATCAGTGAGTCTAGCGGGAGCTCCTACGAGCAGTACGTC. Translated, it gives CAISESSGSSYEQYV.

The CDR3 protein is CATSRGLGRSYNEQFF. Written as DNA, the CDR3 is TGTGCCACCAGCAGGGGGCTAGGCCGATCCTACAATGAGCAGTTCTTC. This chain links TRBV15 with TRBJ2-1; possible D gene TRBD1, 5 bases. Germline values: CDR1 LNHNV, CDR2 YYDKDF (reference sequence). This CDR3 spans 16 amino acids. The V and J ends lost 3 bases and 1 base respectively, with 13 bases between them.

The chain joins TRBV19 to TRBJ2-5; TRBD2 aligns across 8 bases. The CDR3 consists of 16 residues. Germline-derived CDR1 and CDR2 are LNHDA and SQIVND (reference sequence). Trimming cost V 4 bases and J 4 bases; bases outside gene matches: 11. Here the CDR3 reads CASSTGRRGDGETQYF. CDR3 coding DNA: TGTGCCAGTAGTACCGGACGGCGGGGGGACGGAGAGACCCAGTACTTC.

The V and J genes are TRBV7-2 and TRBJ1-1, with D hard to call. Germline CDR1 is SGHTA and CDR2 is FQGNSA. The CDR3 runs to 15 residues. With 5 bases removed from V and 1 base from J, the gap between germline ends came to 14 bases. This CDR3 is CASSTLAFKNTEAFF. CDR3 DNA: TGTGCCAGCAGCACCCTTGCGTTTAAGAACACTGAAGCTTTCTTT.

V and J are TRBV5-4 and TRBJ1-5; 9 bases line up with TRBD1. The J segment lost 6 bases and the V segment lost 2 bases, leaving 6 bases of the junction unmatched. Germline CDR1 reads SGHNT; CDR2 reads YYREEE (reference sequence). The CDR3 runs to 15 residues. As DNA, the CDR3 is TGTGCCAGCAGCTTCGGGACAGGGTTGCGTCAGCCCCAGCATTTT. Translation gives CASSFGTGLRQPQHF. The full variable domain, with the rest looked up from reference TRBV5-4 and TRBJ1-5, is ETGVTQSPTHLIKTRGQQVTLRCSSQSGHNTVSWYQQALGQGPQFIFQYYREEENGRGNFPPRFSGLQFPNYSSELNVNALELDDSALYLCASSFGTGLRQPQHFGDGTRLSIL.

CDR3 in DNA: TGTGCCAGCAGCGTAGACCAGACATTCTCTGGAAACACCATATATTTT. This codes for CASSVDQTFSGNTIYF. The chain joins TRBV9 to TRBJ1-3, with no clear D. V dropped 0 bases and J dropped 0 bases, with 10 bases sitting between them. The germline V gene encodes CDR1 SGDLS and CDR2 YYNGEE. The CDR3 length is 16 residues.

V and J are TRBV10-3 and TRBJ2-7; TRBD2 aligns across 14 bases. Germline assignment: CDR1 ENHRY and CDR2 SYGVKD. The CDR3 is made up of 16 amino acids. Trimming cost V 3 bases and J 0 bases; bases outside gene matches: 1. CDR3 in DNA: TGTGCCATCAGTGAAGGGACTAGCGGGAGCTCCTACGAGCAGTACGTC. It yields the protein CAISEGTSGSSYEQYV.

The chain is built from TRBV5-1 and TRBJ1-2; D unclear. This CDR3 has 14 amino acids. Trimming shortened V by 4 bases and J by 0 bases, and 10 bases separated the two germline ends. The germline gives CDR1 SGHRS, CDR2 YFSETQ. The CDR3 DNA is TGCGCCAGCAGCGTCGGAACAGCTAACTATGGCTACACCTTC. Protein sequence: CASSVGTANYGYTF.

The chain carries TRBV5-1 and TRBJ2-1; the D gene is possibly TRBD2 (5 bases). V was cut by 0 bases and J by 2 bases, with 9 bases left in between. This CDR3 spans 15 amino acids. Per germline, CDR1 SGHRS and CDR2 YFSETQ. CDR3 DNA: TGCGCCAGCAGCTTGGGGCCCGGGGCCTACAATGAGCAGTTCTTC. It encodes CASSLGPGAYNEQFF.

This sequence joins TRBV13 and TRBJ1-1; D unclear. The CDR3 length is 18 residues. V dropped 1 base and J dropped 0 bases, with 18 bases sitting between them. Per germline, CDR1 PRHDT and CDR2 FYEKMQ (reference sequence). CDR3 bases: TGTGCCAGCAGCTTAGTGGCCGCAGGAGGTTACATGAACACTGAAGCTTTCTTT. Residues: CASSLVAAGGYMNTEAFF.

The CDR3 DNA reads as TGTGCCAGTAGCTCCGTGGCCACCCCCTCCTACAATGAGCAGTTCTTC. As protein: CASSSVATPSYNEQFF. The rearrangement links TRBV19 to TRBJ2-1, with D uncertain. CDR1 and CDR2 (germline): LNHDA, SQIVND (reference sequence). This CDR3 is built from 16 residues. The germline V and J ends were trimmed by 6 bases and 0 bases, with 15 bases remaining between them.

The CDR3 bases are TGTGCCAGCAGTCAAACCGGAGGATCTGGAAACACCATATATTTT. Translated, it gives CASSQTGGSGNTIYF. The genes are TRBV25-1 and TRBJ1-3; D unresolved. This CDR3 comprises 15 residues. Germline lookup yields CDR1 MGHDK and CDR2 SYGVNS. The ends were cut back, 5 bases at V and 1 base at J, with 12 bases in the middle.

The chain uses TRBV10-3 and TRBJ2-3, with 9 bases that match TRBD2. This CDR3 comprises 17 residues. Trimming at V came to 0 bases and at J to 0 bases, leaving 4 bases not matched to a gene. Germline V gene lookup returns CDR1 ENHRY and CDR2 SYGVKD. The CDR3 loop is CAISESGTSGSTDTQYF. The CDR3 DNA sequence: TGTGCCATCAGTGAGTCTGGTACTAGCGGGAGCACAGATACGCAGTATTTT.

The V gene is TRBV29-1, the J gene TRBJ2-2; D not certain. This CDR3 has 13 amino acids. V lost 6 bases and J lost 1, with 9 bases in between. Germline V gene lookup returns CDR1 SQVTM and CDR2 ANQGSEA. CDR3 residues: CSVDKENTGELFF. In DNA form, the CDR3 reads TGCAGCGTCGACAAAGAGAACACCGGGGAGCTGTTTTTT.

This clone has just a few counts. V usage is TRBV6-5 and J usage is TRBJ1-5; no clear D gene. The CDR3 is 14 amino acids. Trimming left V 4 bases short and J 0 bases short, with 7 bases between. Germline CDR1 and CDR2: MNHEY and SVGAGI. The CDR3 DNA sequence: TGTGCCAGCAGTTTGGGAGCTAGCAATCAGCCCCAGCATTTT. Its translation: CASSLGASNQPQHF.

The chain carries TRBV4-2 and TRBJ1-2, with 7 bases aligning to TRBD1. Unmatched junction bases numbered 11, after V lost 1 base and J lost 0 bases. This CDR3 contains 18 residues. Germline CDR1 LGHNA, CDR2 YNFKEQ. CDR3 DNA: TGTGCCAGCAGCCAAGTCCGGGGACAGTCACTTTCTAACTATGGCTACACCTTC. The encoded protein is CASSQVRGQSLSNYGYTF.

This clone was found once. The chain joins TRBV5-1 to TRBJ2-1; the D gene is possibly TRBD1 (6 bases). Germline CDR1 reads SGHRS; CDR2 reads YFSETQ. The germline V and J ends were trimmed by 0 bases and 0 bases, with 10 bases remaining between them. The CDR3 has 16 residues. The CDR3 reads CASSLVGASSYNEQFF. DNA for the CDR3: TGCGCCAGCAGCTTGGTGGGGGCCAGCTCCTACAATGAGCAGTTCTTC.

This rearrangement joins TRBV18 to TRBJ1-5, with a possible D match to TRBD1 (5 bases). V lost 5 bases, J lost 7 bases, and 12 bases lay in between. This CDR3 comprises 13 residues. Germline loops: CDR1 KGHSH, CDR2 LQKENI. The CDR3 region is CASSGGDGQPQHF. The CDR3 nucleotides read TGTGCCAGCTCAGGAGGGGACGGGCAGCCCCAGCATTTT.

This CDR3 is CASSWGLLQETQYF. The DNA for the CDR3 is TGTGCCAGCAGCTGGGGACTTTTACAAGAGACCCAGTACTTC. This chain links TRBV5-8 with TRBJ2-5, with D possibly being TRBD2 (6 bases). V was cut by 3 bases and J by 2 bases, with 11 bases left in between. CDR3 length: 14 amino acids. In germline, CDR1 is SGHTS, CDR2 YDEGEE.

This sequence joins TRBV11-3 and TRBJ1-1; D uncertain. This CDR3 contains 11 residues. The ends were cut back, 5 bases at V and 3 bases at J, with 4 bases in the middle. Germline V gene lookup returns CDR1 SGHNT and CDR2 YENEEA. DNA for the CDR3: TGTGCCAGCAGCCGGGACACTGAAGCTTTCTTT. Protein sequence: CASSRDTEAFF. Complete variable domain (other parts from reference TRBV11-3 and TRBJ1-1): EAGVVQSPRYKIIEKKQPVAFWCNPISGHNTLYWYLQNLGQGPELLIRYENEEAVDDSQLPKDRFSAERLKGVDSTLKIQPAELGDSAVYLCASSRDTEAFFGQGTRLTVV.

This clone appeared a single time. V gene TRBV2 combines with J gene TRBJ2-7; 10 bases match TRBD2. This CDR3 spans 14 amino acids. V was pared by 6 bases and J by 4 bases, with 6 bases of the junction left unmatched. Germline assignment: CDR1 SNHLY and CDR2 FYNNEI. The CDR3 sequence: CASRSGTSVYEQYV. In DNA, the CDR3 is TGTGCCAGCAGATCCGGGACTAGCGTGTACGAGCAGTACGTC.

This chain links TRBV29-1 with TRBJ2-3; D not resolved. The CDR3 is made up of 12 amino acids. Germline CDR1 is SQVTM and CDR2 is ANQGSEA. Between the trimmed V and J ends, which lost 5 bases and 0 bases, there was a span of 6 bases. The CDR3 sequence: CSVLSSTDTQYF. CDR3 in DNA: TGCAGCGTTCTATCTAGCACAGATACGCAGTATTTT.

The chain recombines TRBV7-2 with TRBJ2-5, with 9 bases lining up with TRBD2. CDR3 size: 16 residues. V was pared by 2 bases and J by 2 bases, with 6 bases of the junction left unmatched. Per the germline V gene, CDR1 is SGHTA and CDR2 is FQGNSA. CDR3 amino acids: CASSLQTSGGQETQYF. The CDR3, as DNA: TGTGCCAGCAGCTTACAGACTAGCGGAGGGCAAGAGACCCAGTACTTC.

V is TRBV9 and J is TRBJ1-1; TRBD1 matches at 9 bases. With V trimmed by 6 bases and J by 5 bases, 8 bases remained unmatched. This CDR3 contains 14 residues. Germline V CDR1 and CDR2: SGDLS, YYNGEE. The CDR3 region has the DNA TGTGCCAGCACGGTGACAGGGGGGGGTACTGAAGCTTTCTTT. Amino acid sequence: CASTVTGGGTEAFF.

V is TRBV6-6 and J is TRBJ2-3, with TRBD2 matching 13 bases. The CDR3 covers 16 residues. CDR1 is MNHNY, CDR2 SVGAGI, per germline (reference sequence). J was trimmed by 6 bases and V by 5 bases; bases with no gene match: 8. CDR3 sequence: CASSLPTSGGRDTQYF. For the CDR3, the DNA is TGTGCCAGCAGTCTTCCGACTAGCGGGGGGCGGGATACGCAGTATTTT.

This chain joins TRBV2 and TRBJ1-6; TRBD1 might be the D (6 bases). Germline V gene sequence: CDR1 SNHLY, CDR2 FYNNEI. The V gene lost 2 bases and the J gene lost 9 bases, with 17 bases spanning the gap. The length of the CDR3 is 16 residues. This chain's CDR3 is CASSESGAQGGSPLHF. DNA of the CDR3: TGTGCCAGCAGTGAAAGTGGGGCACAGGGTGGTTCACCCCTCCACTTT.